The 19 T cell receptor beta chains reported below all come from one sample, sequenced in a study of glioma-infiltrating T cells after dendritic cell vaccination. Clones were read by immunoSEQ multiplex PCR, and TCRdb kept only the in-frame ones, dropping some. The sample carries approximately 84,000 clones, under 90% recorded once. Source: blood, taken before dendritic cell vaccination. All receptors derive from a human donor with glioblastoma.

The J gene is TRBJ1-1, the V gene TRBV19, with unresolved D. In germline, CDR1 is LNHDA, CDR2 SQIVND (reference sequence). The CDR3 length is 13 residues. The V gene lost 7 bases and the J gene lost 4 bases, with 13 bases spanning the gap. This chain's CDR3 is CASTMMGITEAFF. CDR3 in DNA: TGTGCCAGTACTATGATGGGCATCACTGAAGCTTTCTTT.

V and J are TRBV9 and TRBJ2-6; no definite D call. CDR3 length equals 15 residues. Germline lookup yields CDR1 SGDLS and CDR2 YYNGEE. Trimming removed 2 bases at V and 0 bases at J, with 6 bases between. Here the CDR3 reads CASSVRVSGANVLTF. The CDR3 DNA reads TGTGCCAGCAGCGTTCGGGTCTCTGGGGCCAACGTCCTGACTTTC.

This sequence joins TRBV7-6 and TRBJ1-6; D not certain. From germline, CDR1 is SGHVS and CDR2 FNYEAQ. The CDR3 spans 15 residues. Trimming stripped 1 base from V and 7 bases from J, with 11 bases between. The CDR3 protein is CASSLGTDNNSPLHF. The CDR3 DNA reads as TGTGCCAGCAGCTTAGGCACAGATAACAATTCACCCCTCCACTTT.

Here the CDR3 DNA reads TGCGCCAGCAGCTCGCAGCGGGAGGGTGAGCAGTACTTC. This gives the protein CASSSQREGEQYF. This chain uses TRBV5-1 with TRBJ2-7; TRBD2 aligns across 10 bases. The ends lost 3 bases at V and 7 bases at J; junction bases unmatched: 4. The CDR3 sequence is 13 residues long. Germline-derived CDR1 and CDR2 are SGHRS and YFSETQ. The full variable domain, in which reference TRBV5-1 and TRBJ2-7 provide the parts outside the CDR3, is KAGVTQTPRYLIKTRGQQVTLSCSPISGHRSVSWYQQTPGQGLQFLFEYFSETQRNKGNFPGRFSGRQFSNSRSEMNVSTLELGDSALYLCASSSQREGEQYFGPGTRLTVT.

This chain uses TRBV7-9 with TRBJ2-7; no clear D. The V end was cut by 5 bases, the J end by 4 bases, with 9 bases between. The CDR3 loop spans 12 amino acids. CDR1 SEHNR and CDR2 FQNEAQ come from the germline V gene (reference sequence). The CDR3 protein is CASSSDWYEQYF. The CDR3 region has the DNA TGTGCCAGCAGCAGCGACTGGTACGAGCAGTACTTC.

This chain uses TRBV19 with TRBJ1-1, with a possible D match to TRBD1 (6 bases). The germline CDR1 and CDR2 sequences are LNHDA and SQIVND (reference sequence). Trimming took off 5 bases at V and 1 base at J, with 8 bases between the two ends. The CDR3 sequence is 13 residues long. The CDR3: CASSWDKNTEAFF. The CDR3 DNA follows: TGTGCCAGTAGTTGGGACAAGAACACTGAAGCTTTCTTT.

The chain is built from TRBV28 and TRBJ1-5; 7 bases fit TRBD1. The CDR3 extends over 16 amino acids. Germline V gene sequence: CDR1 MDHEN, CDR2 SYDVKM. The V gene end was trimmed by 4 bases and the J gene end by 3 bases; junction bases not matched to a gene: 9. The CDR3 nucleotides read TGTGCCAGCAGTTCCCCCGAGGGGGCGCCCAATCAGCCCCAGCATTTT. Translating it yields CASSSPEGAPNQPQHF.

This clone occurred once. The genes are TRBV7-6 and TRBJ2-7; the D gene is possibly TRBD2 (6 bases). The CDR3 spans 16 residues. Looked up from germline, CDR1 is SGHVS and CDR2 is FNYEAQ. V was trimmed by 5 bases and J by 5 bases, leaving 22 bases between them. The CDR3 nucleotides read TGTGCCAGCAGCCCTACGGACTATAGCAGGTTTAACGAGCAGTACTTC. Protein: CASSPTDYSRFNEQYF.

This chain uses TRBV7-8 with TRBJ1-5, with D hard to call. This CDR3 comprises 15 residues. CDR1 and CDR2 from the germline V gene are SGHVS and FQNEAQ. V was shortened by 1 base and J by 2 bases, with 9 bases between the two germline ends. The CDR3 sequence is CASSLGYGGNQPQHF. CDR3 coding DNA: TGTGCCAGCAGCTTAGGGTATGGAGGCAATCAGCCCCAGCATTTT.

This chain links TRBV9 with TRBJ2-1; D might be TRBD2 (7 bases). V was clipped by 3 bases and J by 14 bases, with 15 bases between them. Looked up from germline, CDR1 is SGDLS and CDR2 is YYNGEE. The CDR3 contains 12 residues. CDR3: CASSAVGGLEFF. The CDR3 DNA is TGTGCCAGCAGCGCCGTCGGGGGGCTGGAGTTCTTC.

This clone was counted once. V and J are TRBV28 and TRBJ1-5, with D possibly being TRBD1 (5 bases). Trimming took 5 bases from V and 2 from J, leaving 10 bases between them. From germline, CDR1 is MDHEN and CDR2 SYDVKM. The CDR3 sequence is 14 residues long. The CDR3 reads CASSMGGGNQPQHF. CDR3 nucleotide sequence: TGTGCCAGCAGTATGGGGGGAGGCAATCAGCCCCAGCATTTT.

This clone was recorded a few times. J is TRBJ2-1 and V is TRBV27; 7 bases are a match to TRBD2. Germline CDR1 reads MNHEY; CDR2 reads SMNVEV (reference sequence). The junction had 15 bases not matched to a gene; V was cut back by 3 bases and J by 7 bases. The CDR3 consists of 17 residues. The CDR3 loop is CASSFGVWAGVRNEQFF. CDR3 bases: TGTGCCAGCAGTTTTGGGGTTTGGGCGGGAGTCAGAAATGAGCAGTTCTTC.

This clone turned up a few times. This rearrangement joins TRBV28 to TRBJ2-3; TRBD2 agrees at 16 bases. Germline values: CDR1 MDHEN, CDR2 SYDVKM. The CDR3 runs 18 residues. The V and J ends lost 3 bases and 4 bases, in that order; junction bases with no gene match: 7. The CDR3 DNA follows: TGTGCCAGCAGTTTCGGGGGGACTAGCGGGAGGGGGGCAGATACGCAGTATTTT. As protein: CASSFGGTSGRGADTQYF.

The chain couples TRBV5-6 to TRBJ2-3; 7 bases match TRBD1. The CDR3 consists of 15 residues. The V gene end was trimmed by 3 bases and the J gene end by 5 bases; junction bases not matched to a gene: 9. CDR1 and CDR2 (germline): SGHDT, YYEEEE. Written as DNA, the CDR3 is TGTGCCAGCAGCTCCGAGACAGGGCGAGGAGATACGCAGTATTTT. Translation: CASSSETGRGDTQYF.

The chain combines TRBV18 with TRBJ2-1; TRBD2 matches 12 bases. Germline V gene data show CDR1 as KGHSH and CDR2 as LQKENI. V was clipped by 0 bases and J by 1 base; unmatched bases: 1. The CDR3 totals 17 residues. CDR3 nucleotides: TGTGCCAGCTCACCACCACTAGCGGGAGGATCCTACAATGAGCAGTTCTTC. It specifies CASSPPLAGGSYNEQFF.

This sequence joins TRBV5-1 and TRBJ1-2; D gene ambiguous. The germline V and J ends were trimmed by 0 bases and 2 bases, with 8 bases remaining between them. Germline V gene data show CDR1 as SGHRS and CDR2 as YFSETQ. The CDR3 consists of 14 residues. CDR3 sequence: CASSLEGGNYGYTF. The DNA of the CDR3 is TGCGCCAGCAGCTTGGAGGGAGGAAACTATGGCTACACCTTC.

V usage is TRBV19 and J usage is TRBJ2-7; TRBD1 matches 8 bases. Germline CDR1 LNHDA, CDR2 SQIVND (reference sequence). The trim removed 10 bases at V and 3 bases at J, leaving 14 bases unmatched. CDR3 length: 15 amino acids. The CDR3 reads CATSTPGTGNYEQYF. CDR3 nucleotide sequence: TGTGCCACCTCTACTCCCGGGACAGGTAACTACGAGCAGTACTTC.

This clone was recorded only once. The rearrangement links TRBV19 to TRBJ1-1; no clear D. CDR3 length: 14 residues. V was pared by 7 bases and J by 0 bases, with 12 bases between. CDR1 is LNHDA and CDR2 is SQIVND in the germline V gene (reference sequence). CDR3 nucleotides: TGTGCCAGTAAAGAGGGCCTCATGAACACTGAAGCTTTCTTT. Residues: CASKEGLMNTEAFF.

This sequence joins TRBV4-1 and TRBJ2-7; TRBD1 matches at 8 bases. Germline CDR1 MGHRA, CDR2 YSYEKL. This CDR3 region has 15 residues. The trim removed 0 bases at V and 3 bases at J, leaving 4 bases unmatched. The CDR3 is CASSQDRGTGYEQYF. DNA of the CDR3: TGCGCCAGCAGCCAAGATCGGGGGACAGGCTACGAGCAGTACTTC.